Detailed here is one T cell receptor beta chain. The antigen remains unidentified. Germline CDR1 MNHEY, CDR2 SVGAGI. The germline V and J ends were trimmed by 6 bases and 2 bases, with 10 bases remaining between them. This CDR3 is 13 amino acids long. Stated treatment: 19 received Ad26.COV2.S at low or high dose, single or two shots; five or six received placebo; per-sample allocation not given. Each sample was drawn 63 days after the first injection (of vaccine or placebo). Measured with immunoSEQ multiplex PCR; TCRdb has only the in-frame clones, and not every one. Of roughly 460,000 clones in the sample, 89% are singletons; the top ten hold around 1.6%. The entry originates in a study of Ad26.COV2.S vaccination and SARS-CoV-2 variants. Study background: Intramuscular Ad26.COV2.S at 5x10^10 or 1x10^11 viral particles.

Study-level results: Higher spike-specific TCR breadth was found in vaccine recipients than in placebo recipients.

This TCR was recovered from a person between 18 and 60 years old who received the Ad26.COV2.S COVID-19 vaccine or a placebo. This sample comprised peripheral blood, obtained in a trial of Ad26.COV2.S vaccine versus placebo. This sequence joins TRBV6-5 and TRBJ1-2; D not resolved. CDR3 sequence: CASRPSRNYGYTF. The CDR3 DNA reads TGTGCCAGCAGACCGTCTAGAAACTATGGCTACACCTTC.